The 14 T cell receptor beta chains presented below share a single source sample, sequenced in a study of blood T cell repertoires in COVID-19. The data were produced by immunoSEQ multiplex PCR, yet TCRdb's version contains in-frame clones alone and is incomplete. This table has 100,000 to 150,000 clones, about 89% appearing once. Sequencing used peripheral blood. These receptors all stem from a man aged 50 to 59 with active or convalescent COVID-19.

This sequence joins TRBV27 and TRBJ2-3, with a possible D match to TRBD1 (5 bases). The CDR3 loop spans 15 amino acids. Germline CDR1 and CDR2: MNHEY and SMNVEV (reference sequence). V was cut by 4 bases and J by 4 bases, with 15 bases left in between. The CDR3 reads CASSYSQTASDTQYF. The CDR3 DNA sequence: TGTGCCAGCAGTTACTCCCAGACAGCCTCAGATACGCAGTATTTT.

The rearrangement uses TRBV7-9 and TRBJ2-1; perhaps TRBD2 as D (5 bases). This CDR3 has 15 residues. Germline CDR1 is SEHNR and CDR2 is FQNEAQ (reference sequence). Trimming stripped 0 bases from V and 9 bases from J, with 15 bases between. CDR3 sequence: CASSLARGWFGEQFF. In DNA form, the CDR3 reads TGTGCCAGCAGCTTAGCCCGGGGTTGGTTTGGTGAGCAGTTCTTC.

The chain is built from TRBV19 and TRBJ2-4, with 7 bases lining up with TRBD1. V was clipped by 5 bases and J by 0 bases; unmatched bases: 7. Germline CDR1 and CDR2: LNHDA and SQIVND (reference sequence). The length of the CDR3 is 16 residues. The CDR3: CASSYDRELAKNIQYF. In DNA form, the CDR3 reads TGTGCCAGTAGTTATGACAGGGAGCTAGCCAAAAACATTCAGTACTTC.

The chain couples TRBV14 to TRBJ1-3; D is uncertain. CDR3 size: 16 residues. Germline V gene sequence: CDR1 SGHDN, CDR2 FVKESK. Trimming shortened V by 2 bases and J by 4 bases, and 15 bases separated the two germline ends. CDR3 in DNA: TGTGCCAGCAGCCAACCCGGAGGTGGGTCCGGAAACACCATATATTTT. This gives the protein CASSQPGGGSGNTIYF. Together with reference TRBV14 and TRBJ1-3, the CDR3 gives the full variable domain: EAGVTQFPSHSVIEKGQTVTLRCDPISGHDNLYWYRRVMGKEIKFLLHFVKESKQDESGMPNNRFLAERTGGTYSTLKVQPAELEDSGVYFCASSQPGGGSGNTIYFGEGSWLTVV.

There are a few counts of this clone. The rearrangement uses TRBV19 and TRBJ2-7; D not resolved. CDR1 LNHDA and CDR2 SQIVND come from the germline V gene (reference sequence). The CDR3 runs 13 residues. V lost 2 bases and J lost 3, with 8 bases in between. The CDR3 loop reads CASSIIAGYEQYF. The CDR3 DNA reads TGTGCCAGTAGTATAATAGCTGGCTACGAGCAGTACTTC.

V and J are TRBV6-5 and TRBJ1-2; D is possibly TRBD1 (6 bases). Trimming left V 2 bases short and J 4 bases short, with 8 bases between. The CDR3 is 13 amino acids. Looked up from germline, CDR1 is MNHEY and CDR2 is SVGAGI. CDR3 DNA sequence: TGTGCCAGCAGTTACAGGGGGATCTATGGCTACACCTTC. This translates into CASSYRGIYGYTF.

The table lists this clone with a few counts. The chain combines TRBV5-1 with TRBJ2-2; TRBD2 matches at 12 bases. The CDR3 runs 16 residues. From germline, CDR1 is SGHRS and CDR2 YFSETQ. The V gene end was trimmed by 0 bases and the J gene end by 6 bases; junction bases not matched to a gene: 3. The CDR3 loop reads CASSLATSGSPGELFF. The CDR3 DNA is TGCGCCAGCAGCTTGGCGACTAGCGGGAGCCCCGGGGAGCTGTTTTTT. The full variable domain, in which reference TRBV5-1 and TRBJ2-2 provide the parts outside the CDR3, is KAGVTQTPRYLIKTRGQQVTLSCSPISGHRSVSWYQQTPGQGLQFLFEYFSETQRNKGNFPGRFSGRQFSNSRSEMNVSTLELGDSALYLCASSLATSGSPGELFFGEGSRLTVL.

The sample holds one count of this clone. J is TRBJ2-5 and V is TRBV2; D not resolved. The V end lost 6 bases, the J end lost 2 bases, and 16 bases lay between the germline ends. This CDR3 has 15 residues. CDR1 SNHLY and CDR2 FYNNEI come from the germline V gene. CDR3 residues: CASRPSGSKQETQYF. CDR3 sequence (DNA): TGTGCCAGCAGGCCCTCAGGCTCAAAACAAGAGACCCAGTACTTC.

This clone was observed once. The CDR3 loop reads CASSEGAYQPQHF. In DNA form, the CDR3 reads TGTGCCAGCTCCGAGGGGGCTTATCAGCCCCAGCATTTT. The chain couples TRBV2 to TRBJ1-5; 7 bases agree with TRBD1. Germline V gene sequence: CDR1 SNHLY, CDR2 FYNNEI. The CDR3 spans 13 residues. The V gene end was trimmed by 8 bases and the J gene end by 5 bases; junction bases not matched to a gene: 6. Supplemented by reference TRBV2 and TRBJ1-5, the full variable domain reads EPEVTQTPSHQVTQMGQEVILRCVPISNHLYFYWYRQILGQKVEFLVSFYNNEISEKSEIFDDQFSVERPDGSNFTLKIRSTKLEDSAMYFCASSEGAYQPQHFGDGTRLSIL.

The V and J genes are TRBV24-1 and TRBJ2-5, with TRBD2 matching over 7 bases. V lost 7 bases, J lost 7 bases, and 11 bases stayed unmatched. The CDR3 has 14 residues. Germline lookup yields CDR1 KGHDR and CDR2 SFDVKD. The CDR3: CATSERGKRGTQYF. In DNA, the CDR3 is TGTGCCACCAGCGAGCGGGGAAAAAGGGGGACCCAGTACTTC.

The V gene is TRBV18, the J gene TRBJ1-5, with 7 bases fitting TRBD1. This CDR3 region has 14 residues. Trimming cost V 3 bases and J 5 bases; bases outside gene matches: 4. Per the germline V gene, CDR1 is KGHSH and CDR2 is LQKENI. The CDR3 protein is CASSPTGRDQPQHF. Here the CDR3 DNA reads TGTGCCAGCTCACCGACAGGGCGGGATCAGCCCCAGCATTTT.

The genes are TRBV5-6 and TRBJ1-1, with D perhaps TRBD1 (6 bases). Trimming took off 6 bases at V and 8 bases at J, with 20 bases between the two ends. This CDR3 has 14 amino acids. Germline CDR1 reads SGHDT; CDR2 reads YYEEEE. CDR3 coding DNA: TGTGCCAGCATCACCAGGGGCTCGAGCAGCGAAGCTTTCTTT. It yields the protein CASITRGSSSEAFF.

The rearrangement uses TRBV7-6 and TRBJ2-2, with 12 bases aligning to TRBD2. Germline assignment: CDR1 SGHVS and CDR2 FNYEAQ. V shed 8 bases and J 7 bases; nucleotides not matched to a gene: 2. The CDR3 is made up of 13 amino acids. The CDR3 is CASRLAGVGELFF. The CDR3 DNA reads as TGTGCCAGCCGACTAGCGGGGGTCGGGGAGCTGTTTTTT.

The rearrangement uses TRBV19 and TRBJ2-1; 8 nucleotides line up with TRBD2. CDR3 size: 15 residues. Germline V lookup: CDR1 LNHDA, CDR2 SQIVND (reference sequence). V shed 5 bases, J shed 6 bases, and the junction held 9 bases outside the gene matches. The CDR3 here is CASSPPGLESNEQFF. The CDR3 DNA follows: TGTGCCAGTAGTCCGCCGGGACTAGAATCCAATGAGCAGTTCTTC.